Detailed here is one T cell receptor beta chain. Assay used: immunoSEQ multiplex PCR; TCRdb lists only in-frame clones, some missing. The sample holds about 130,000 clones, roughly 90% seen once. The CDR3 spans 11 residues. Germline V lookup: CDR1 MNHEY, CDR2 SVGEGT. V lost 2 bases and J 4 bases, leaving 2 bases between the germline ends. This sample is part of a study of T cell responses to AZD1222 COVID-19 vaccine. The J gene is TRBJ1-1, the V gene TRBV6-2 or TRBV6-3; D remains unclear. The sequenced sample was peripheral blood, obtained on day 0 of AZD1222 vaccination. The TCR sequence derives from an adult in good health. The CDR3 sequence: CASSYPTEAFF. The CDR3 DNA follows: TGTGCCAGCAGTTACCCCACTGAAGCTTTCTTT.